The sequence of this T cell receptor (beta chain) was determined in a study of blood T cell repertoires in COVID-19 (dated by TCRdb to the early 2020s). Describing the broader study: The collaborator samples originated in the United States, Italy and Spain and spanned the acute and convalescent phases of COVID-19. The samples were drawn from two sources: the first 160 participants of the ongoing ImmuneRACE study, and 950 to 1,500 subjects contributed by 6 global collaborators. Where available, HLA class I and class II types were obtained from metadata supplied by the sample provider rather than from assay-based typing. A de-identified subject ID, COVID-19 status, age in years and sex were almost always included in the sample metadata. The dataset comprised deeply sampled blood TCRbeta repertoires from subjects exposed to, actively infected with, or recovered from COVID-19. The repertoires were released in a freely available public database meant as a resource for research on the immune response to SARS-CoV-2. The material from the prospective study consisted of cDNA or gDNA derived from T cells, B-cell-depleted T cells, or PBMCs.

The collaborating institutions used their own protocols to collect whole blood in K2EDTA tubes. For TCRbeta analysis, collaborators shipped samples as frozen whole blood, isolated PBMCs, or DNA extracted from either of those sample types. Note on this clone: Its antigen is not yet known. It has no much larger one-base neighbor in the sample; base qualities were not kept.

TCRbeta CDR3 regions were amplified from genomic DNA using the immunoSEQ Assay, a bias-controlled multiplex PCR. Per the authors' processing: Nucleated cell counts per sample were estimated from amplification of reference gene primers within the assay. To quantify the absolute abundance of each unique TCRbeta CDR3 rearrangement, sequence reads were collapsed and filtered. Productive Simpson clonality was computed per sample as the square root of Simpson's diversity index over productive rearrangements. TCRdb limited this immuneACCESS table to in-frame rearrangements with V and J called. A share of clones is missing; checked studies link under half to unresolved V genes, and the rest is unexplained. V, J and clone size reflect that table, while D and trimming were determined from the DNA. Across this sample there are about 95,000 clones, with around 90% seen only once. Around 3.4% of the sample belongs to the ten largest clones.

What the research found in general, with its limitations: The quantity of clinical and demographic metadata differed by source and by participant and was supplied without curation.

The trim is 5 bases for V and 6 bases for J, with a gap of 13 bases between the germline ends. CDR1 is given as SEHNR and CDR2 as FQNEAQ, both from the germline V gene (reference sequence). Including cysteine and phenylalanine, the CDR3 has 13 amino acids. The read is trimmed to its CDR3 DNA, 39 bases read in frame from base 1. The clonotype comes from a woman between 70 and 85 years old with acute or convalescent COVID-19. The chain joins TRBV7-9 to TRBJ2-5; TRBD2 is possibly the D segment (5 matching bases). The specimen sequenced was peripheral blood. This receptor carries the CDR3 CASSPSPVQTQYF. The bases read TGTGCCAGCAGCCCTAGCCCAGTCCAGACCCAGTACTTC.